This T cell receptor (beta chain) came from a study of technical replicates of blood from several donors. Data came from immunoSEQ multiplex PCR; TCRdb stores just in-frame clones and leaves some out. The table has tens of thousands of clones, roughly 90% seen once. Trimming cost V 1 base and J 4 bases, with 12 bases left between them. CDR1 and CDR2 from the germline V gene are SGHVS and FQNEAQ. This CDR3 spans 15 amino acids. The clonotype originates from a human donor in good health. Some clones in this sample may be carry-over from other donors' samples. The sequencing sample was made of PBMCs. This chain joins TRBV7-8 and TRBJ2-3; perhaps TRBD2 as D (6 bases). Here the CDR3 reads CASSLDGRGADTQYF. CDR3 nucleotides: TGTGCCAGCAGCTTAGACGGGAGAGGGGCAGATACGCAGTATTTT.